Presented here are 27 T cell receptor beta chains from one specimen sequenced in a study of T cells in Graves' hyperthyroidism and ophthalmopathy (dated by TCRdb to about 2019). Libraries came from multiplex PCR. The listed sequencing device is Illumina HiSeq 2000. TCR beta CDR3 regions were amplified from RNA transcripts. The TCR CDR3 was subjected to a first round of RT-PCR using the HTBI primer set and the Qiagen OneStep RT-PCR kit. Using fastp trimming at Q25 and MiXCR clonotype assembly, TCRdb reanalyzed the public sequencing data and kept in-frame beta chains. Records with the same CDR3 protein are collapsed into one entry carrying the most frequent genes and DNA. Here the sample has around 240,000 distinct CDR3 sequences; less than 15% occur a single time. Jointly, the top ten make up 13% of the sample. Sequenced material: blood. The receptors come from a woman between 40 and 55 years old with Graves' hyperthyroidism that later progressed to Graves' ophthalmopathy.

As DNA, the CDR3 is TGTGCCAGCAGCTTAGGAGGCTTCAACACCGGGGAGCTGTTTTTT. It codes for CASSLGGFNTGELFF. V gene TRBV7-2 combines with J gene TRBJ2-2; no clear D gene. The CDR3 runs to 15 residues. Germline V lookup: CDR1 SGHTA, CDR2 FQGNSA. V lost 1 base to trimming and J lost 2 bases, with 8 bases between them.

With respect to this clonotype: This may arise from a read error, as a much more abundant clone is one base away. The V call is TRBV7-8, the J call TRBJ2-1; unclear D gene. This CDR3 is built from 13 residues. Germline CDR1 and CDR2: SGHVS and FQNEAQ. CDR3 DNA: TGTGCCAGCAGCTTAGCGCGAGAGAATGAGCGGTTCTTC. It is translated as CASSLARENERFF.

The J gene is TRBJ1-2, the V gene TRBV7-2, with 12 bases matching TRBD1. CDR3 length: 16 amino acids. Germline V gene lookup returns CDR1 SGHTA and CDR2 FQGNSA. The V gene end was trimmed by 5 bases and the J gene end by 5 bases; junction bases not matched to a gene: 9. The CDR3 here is CASSRNSGQGAYGYTF. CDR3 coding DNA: TGTGCCAGCAGCCGCAACTCGGGACAGGGGGCTTATGGCTACACCTTC. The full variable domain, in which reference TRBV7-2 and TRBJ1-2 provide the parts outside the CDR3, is GAGVSQSPSNKVTEKGKDVELRCDPISGHTALYWYRQSLGQGLEFLIYFQGNSAPDKSGLPSDRFSAERTGGSVSTLTIQRTQQEDSAVYLCASSRNSGQGAYGYTFGSGTRLTVV.

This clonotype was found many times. The CDR3 sequence: CASSLGQKETQYF. CDR3 sequence (DNA): TGTGCCAGCAGCTTAGGGCAGAAGGAGACCCAGTACTTC. The V gene is TRBV7-2, the J gene TRBJ2-5, with D unresolved. The length of the CDR3 is 13 residues. V shed 1 base and J shed 5 bases, with 8 bases lying between them. Germline CDR1 is SGHTA and CDR2 is FQGNSA.

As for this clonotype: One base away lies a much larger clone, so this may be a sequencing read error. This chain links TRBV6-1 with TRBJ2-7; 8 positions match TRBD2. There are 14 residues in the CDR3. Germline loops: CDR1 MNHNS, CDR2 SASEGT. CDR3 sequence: CAGRRSGRGYEQYF. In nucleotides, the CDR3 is TGTGCCGGCAGGAGAAGCGGGAGAGGCTACGAGCAGTACTTC.

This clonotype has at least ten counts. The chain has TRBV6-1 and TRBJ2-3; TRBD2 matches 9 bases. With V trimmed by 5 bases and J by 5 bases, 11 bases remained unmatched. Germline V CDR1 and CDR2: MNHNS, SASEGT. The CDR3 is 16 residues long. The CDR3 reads CASSSIAGAVIDTQYF. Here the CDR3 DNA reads TGTGCCAGCAGTTCCATAGCGGGAGCGGTGATAGATACGCAGTATTTT.

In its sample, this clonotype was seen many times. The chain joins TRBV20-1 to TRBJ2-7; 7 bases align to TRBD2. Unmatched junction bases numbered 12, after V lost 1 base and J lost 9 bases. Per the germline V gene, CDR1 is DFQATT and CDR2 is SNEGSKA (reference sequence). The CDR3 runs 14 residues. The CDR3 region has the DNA TGCAGTGCTAGAGTGCCTAGCGGCCGAGGAGGGCAGTACTTC. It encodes CSARVPSGRGGQYF.

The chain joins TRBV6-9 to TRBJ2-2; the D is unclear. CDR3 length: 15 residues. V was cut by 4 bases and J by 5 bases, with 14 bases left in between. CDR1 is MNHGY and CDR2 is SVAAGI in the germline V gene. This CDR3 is CASSSAEVYTGELFF. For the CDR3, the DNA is TGTGCCAGCAGTTCCGCCGAAGTTTATACCGGGGAGCTGTTTTTT.

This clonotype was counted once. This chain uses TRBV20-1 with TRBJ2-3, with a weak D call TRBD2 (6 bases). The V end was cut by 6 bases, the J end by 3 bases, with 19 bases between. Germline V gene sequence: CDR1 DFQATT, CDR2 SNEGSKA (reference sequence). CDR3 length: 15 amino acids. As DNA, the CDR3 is TGCAGTGCCGACGGGGGAAGGGGAAGGACAGATACGCAGTATTTT. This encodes CSADGGRGRTDTQYF.

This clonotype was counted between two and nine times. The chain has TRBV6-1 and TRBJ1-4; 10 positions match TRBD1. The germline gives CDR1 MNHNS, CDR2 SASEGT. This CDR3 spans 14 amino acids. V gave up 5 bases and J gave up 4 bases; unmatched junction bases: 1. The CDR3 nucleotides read TGTGCCAGCAGTCGGGACAGGGGTAATGAAAAACTGTTTTTT. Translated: CASSRDRGNEKLFF.

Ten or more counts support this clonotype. The CDR3 loop is CASSLDGTGFYEQYF. CDR3 DNA sequence: TGTGCCAGCAGCTTAGACGGGACAGGGTTCTACGAGCAGTACTTC. V is TRBV11-2 and J is TRBJ2-7; TRBD1 agrees at 9 bases. J lost 3 bases, V lost 0 bases, and 3 bases had no gene match. CDR3 length: 15 residues. Germline V lookup: CDR1 SGHAT, CDR2 FQNNGV. Filled out from reference TRBV11-2 and TRBJ2-7, the complete variable domain reads EAGVAQSPRYKIIEKRQSVAFWCNPISGHATLYWYQQILGQGPKLLIQFQNNGVVDDSQLPKDRFSAERLKGVDSTLKIQPAKLEDSAVYLCASSLDGTGFYEQYFGPGTRLTVT.

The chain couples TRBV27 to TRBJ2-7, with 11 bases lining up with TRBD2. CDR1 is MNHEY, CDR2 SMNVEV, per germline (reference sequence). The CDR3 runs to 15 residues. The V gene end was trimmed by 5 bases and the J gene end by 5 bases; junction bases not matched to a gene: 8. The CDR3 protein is CASSLPTSGIDEQYF. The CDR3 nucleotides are TGTGCCAGCAGTCTCCCGACTAGCGGGATTGACGAGCAGTACTTC.

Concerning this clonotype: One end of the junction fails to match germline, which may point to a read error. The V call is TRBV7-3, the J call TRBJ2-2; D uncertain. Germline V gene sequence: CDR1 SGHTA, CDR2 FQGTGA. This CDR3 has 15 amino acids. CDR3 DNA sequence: TGTACCAGCAGCTCTTCCCACCCTAACACCGGGGAGCTGTTTTTT. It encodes CTSSSSHPNTGELFF. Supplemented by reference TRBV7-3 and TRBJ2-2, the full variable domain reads GAGVSQTPSNKVTEKGKYVELRCDPISGHTALYWYRQSLGQGPEFLIYFQGTGAADDSGLPNDRFFAVRPEGSVSTLKIQRTERGDSAVYLCTSSSSHPNTGELFFGEGSRLTVL.

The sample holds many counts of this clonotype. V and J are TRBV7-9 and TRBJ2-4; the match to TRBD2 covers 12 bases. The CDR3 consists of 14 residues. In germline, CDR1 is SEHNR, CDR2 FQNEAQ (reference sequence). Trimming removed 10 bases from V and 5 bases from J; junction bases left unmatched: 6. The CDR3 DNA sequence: TGTGCCATAACCCGGACTAGCGGGGAAAACATTCAGTACTTC. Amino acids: CAITRTSGENIQYF. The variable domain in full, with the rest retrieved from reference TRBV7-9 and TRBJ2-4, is DTGVSQNPRHKITKRGQNVTFRCDPISEHNRLYWYRQTLGQGPEFLTYFQNEAQLEKSRLLSDRFSAERPKGSFSTLEIQRTEQGDSAMYLCAITRTSGENIQYFGAGTRLSVL.

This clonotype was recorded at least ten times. The CDR3 protein is CASSRGGALGAFF. As DNA, the CDR3 is TGTGCCAGCAGCCGAGGGGGAGCGCTCGGAGCTTTCTTT. This chain connects TRBV9 to TRBJ1-1; D perhaps matches TRBD1 (6 bases). V lost 4 bases and J 10 bases, leaving 17 bases between the germline ends. The CDR3 runs 13 residues. Germline V gene sequence: CDR1 SGDLS, CDR2 YYNGEE.

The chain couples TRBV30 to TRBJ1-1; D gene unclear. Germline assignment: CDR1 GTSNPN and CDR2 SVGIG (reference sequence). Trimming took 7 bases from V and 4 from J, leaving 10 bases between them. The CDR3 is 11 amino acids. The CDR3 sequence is CAFARGTEAFF. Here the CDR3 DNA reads TGTGCCTTCGCCCGGGGCACTGAAGCTTTCTTT.

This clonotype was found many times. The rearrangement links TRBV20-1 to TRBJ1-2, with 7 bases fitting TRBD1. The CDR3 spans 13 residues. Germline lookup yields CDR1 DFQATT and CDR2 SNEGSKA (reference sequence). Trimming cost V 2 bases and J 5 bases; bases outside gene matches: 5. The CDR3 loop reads CSARNRGKYGYTF. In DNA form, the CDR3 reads TGCAGTGCTAGAAACAGGGGAAAGTATGGCTACACCTTC.

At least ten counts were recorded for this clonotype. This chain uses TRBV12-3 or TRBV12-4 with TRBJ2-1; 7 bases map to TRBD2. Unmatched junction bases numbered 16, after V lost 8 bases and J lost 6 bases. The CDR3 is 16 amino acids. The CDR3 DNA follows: TGTGCCAGCGGGACCGGGGGGAAGCGGGACGGCAATGAGCAGTTCTTC. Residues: CASGTGGKRDGNEQFF.

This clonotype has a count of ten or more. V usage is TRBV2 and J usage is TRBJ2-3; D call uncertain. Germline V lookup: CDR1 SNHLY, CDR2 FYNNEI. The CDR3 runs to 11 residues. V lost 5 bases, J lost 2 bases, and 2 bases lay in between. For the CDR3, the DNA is TGTGCCAGCAGTTACACAGATACGCAGTATTTT. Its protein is CASSYTDTQYF.

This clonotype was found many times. In nucleotides, the CDR3 is TGTGCCAGCAGTTACTCCGGGGGGGTACAAGAGACCCAGTACTTC. Amino acid sequence: CASSYSGGVQETQYF. The V call is TRBV6-5, the J call TRBJ2-5; 8 bases are a match to TRBD2. Unmatched junction bases numbered 2, after V lost 0 bases and J lost 2 bases. The germline CDR1 and CDR2 sequences are MNHEY and SVGAGI. The CDR3 consists of 15 residues.

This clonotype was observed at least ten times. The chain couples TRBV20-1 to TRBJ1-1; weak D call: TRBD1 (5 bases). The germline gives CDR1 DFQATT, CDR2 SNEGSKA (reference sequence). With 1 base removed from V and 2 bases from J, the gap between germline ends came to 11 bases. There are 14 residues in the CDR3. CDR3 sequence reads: CSARGAGPNTEAFF. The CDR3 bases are TGCAGTGCTAGAGGAGCGGGGCCTAACACTGAAGCTTTCTTT.

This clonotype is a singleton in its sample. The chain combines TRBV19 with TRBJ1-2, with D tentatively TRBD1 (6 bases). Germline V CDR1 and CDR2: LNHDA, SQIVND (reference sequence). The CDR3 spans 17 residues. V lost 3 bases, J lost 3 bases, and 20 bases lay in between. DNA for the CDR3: TGTGCCAGTAGTATTCGGCGGCTTATACCAGGGGACTATGGCTACACCTTC. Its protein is CASSIRRLIPGDYGYTF.

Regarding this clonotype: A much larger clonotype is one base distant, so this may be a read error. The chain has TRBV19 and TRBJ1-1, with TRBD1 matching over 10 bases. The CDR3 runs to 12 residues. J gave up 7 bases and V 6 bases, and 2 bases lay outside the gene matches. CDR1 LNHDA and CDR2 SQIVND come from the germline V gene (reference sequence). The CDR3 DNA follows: TGTGCCAGTAGGGGACAGGGGATTGAAGCTTTCTTT. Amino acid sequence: CASRGQGIEAFF.

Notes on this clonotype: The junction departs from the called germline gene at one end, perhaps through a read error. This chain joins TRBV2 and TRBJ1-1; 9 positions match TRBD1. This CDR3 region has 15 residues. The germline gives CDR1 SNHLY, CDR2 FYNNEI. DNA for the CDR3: TGTACCAGCAGTGGAGGCTGGGACAGGGAGGCTGAAGCTTTCTTT. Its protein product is CTSSGGWDREAEAFF.

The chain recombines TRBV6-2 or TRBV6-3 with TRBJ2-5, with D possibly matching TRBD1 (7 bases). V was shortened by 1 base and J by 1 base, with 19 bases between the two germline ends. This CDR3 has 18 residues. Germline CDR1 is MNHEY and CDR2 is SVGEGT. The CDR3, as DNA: TGTGCCAGCAGTTACTACGGAGGGACCGGGACAGTCCAAGAGACCCAGTACTTC. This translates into CASSYYGGTGTVQETQYF.

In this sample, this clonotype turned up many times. This chain's CDR3 is CASSLASWGQFF. CDR3 coding DNA: TGTGCCAGCAGCTTAGCTTCGTGGGGGCAGTTCTTC. V is TRBV13 and J is TRBJ2-1; D not resolved. There are 12 residues in the CDR3. V lost 1 base, J lost 12 bases, and 10 bases lay in between. Germline CDR1 reads PRHDT; CDR2 reads FYEKMQ (reference sequence). The whole variable domain, filled in from reference TRBV13 and TRBJ2-1, reads AAGVIQSPRHLIKEKRETATLKCYPIPRHDTVYWYQQGPGQDPQFLISFYEKMQSDKGSIPDRFSAQQFSDYHSELNMSSLELGDSALYFCASSLASWGQFFGPGTRLTVL.

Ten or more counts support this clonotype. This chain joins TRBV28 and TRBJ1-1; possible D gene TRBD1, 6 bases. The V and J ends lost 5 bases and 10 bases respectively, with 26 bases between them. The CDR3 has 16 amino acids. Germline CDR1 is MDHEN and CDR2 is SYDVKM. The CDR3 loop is CASSRQGSRSSFAAFF. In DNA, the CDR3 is TGTGCCAGCAGTCGCCAGGGGAGCAGGAGCAGTTTCGCAGCTTTCTTT.